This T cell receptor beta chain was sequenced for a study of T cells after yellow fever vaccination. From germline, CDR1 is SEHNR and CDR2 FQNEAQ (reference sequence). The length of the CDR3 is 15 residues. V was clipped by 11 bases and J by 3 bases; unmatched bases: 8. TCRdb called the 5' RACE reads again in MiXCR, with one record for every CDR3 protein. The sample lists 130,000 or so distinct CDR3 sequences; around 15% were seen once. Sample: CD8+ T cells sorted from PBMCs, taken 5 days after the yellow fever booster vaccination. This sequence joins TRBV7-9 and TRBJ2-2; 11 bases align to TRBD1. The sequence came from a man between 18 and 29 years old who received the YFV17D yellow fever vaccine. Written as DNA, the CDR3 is TGTGCCGGACGTTCGGGACAGGGGGACACCGGGGAGCTGTTTTTT. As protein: CAGRSGQGDTGELFF. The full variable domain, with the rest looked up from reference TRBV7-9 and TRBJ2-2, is DTGVSQNPRHKITKRGQNVTFRCDPISEHNRLYWYRQTLGQGPEFLTYFQNEAQLEKSRLLSDRFSAERPKGSFSTLEIQRTEQGDSAMYLCAGRSGQGDTGELFFGEGSRLTVL.